These T cell receptor beta chains were read from a single sample in a study of T cell repertoires in cytomegalovirus infection. TCRdb re-called the reads through MiXCR, storing one row per CDR3 protein. The table lists about 480,000 distinct CDR3 sequences, 25% to 35% of them singletons. For these TCRs, the target antigens are not known. The material sequenced was cultured PBMCs, taken from culture after CMV antigen stimulation. All receptors derive from a human donor in good health (CMV status not recorded). Some clones in this sample may be carry-over from other donors' samples. The CDR3 runs from the conserved cysteine through the conserved F or W. A D gene is named only where the DNA matches it firmly. Clone size, where shown, is once, few, many, or a class for clones that have expanded.

TRBJ2-1	TRBV14	once	TRBD2	20	CASSQDLILAGGSSYNEQFF	TGTGCCAGCAGCCAAGATTTAATCCTAGCGGGCGGGTCCTCCTACAATGAGCAGTTCTTC
TRBJ1-2	TRBV28	.	TRBD1	15	CASRTYRGADYGYTF	TGTGCCAGCAGGACATACAGGGGGGCCGACTATGGCTACACCTTC
TRBJ2-7	TRBV6-6	few	.	13	CASKTQENYEQYF	TGTGCCAGCAAGACACAGGAAAACTACGAGCAGTACTTC
TRBJ1-5	TRBV4-2	.	.	18	CASSQTMSGLYSNQPQHF	TGTGCCAGCAGCCAAACGATGTCAGGGTTGTATAGCAATCAGCCCCAGCATTTT
TRBJ1-2	TRBV4-1	.	TRBD1	15	CASSQGTGTYDGYTF	TGCGCCAGCAGCCAAGGGACAGGGACGTATGATGGCTACACCTTC
TRBJ2-5	TRBV9	few	.	14	CASSPLSVQETQYF	TGTGCCAGCAGCCCCCTATCAGTGCAAGAGACCCAGTACTTC
TRBJ2-5	TRBV6-2/TRBV6-3	once	.	13	CASSSSLWETQYF	TGTGCCAGCAGTAGCTCTCTCTGGGAGACCCAGTACTTC
TRBJ2-1	TRBV19	few	TRBD2	15	CASRRLAGVRNEQFF	TGTGCCAGCAGGCGACTAGCGGGAGTTAGGAATGAGCAGTTCTTC
TRBJ2-2	TRBV5-5	few	.	16	CASSLARGGNTGELFF	TGTGCCAGCAGCTTGGCCAGGGGAGGTAACACCGGGGAGCTGTTTTTT
TRBJ2-7	TRBV4-2	few	TRBD1	15	CASSQDWDRVREQYF	TGTGCCAGCAGCCAAGATTGGGACAGGGTGAGGGAGCAGTACTTC
TRBJ1-5	TRBV19	.	.	15	CASSISQFGTQPQHF	TGTGCCAGTAGTATCTCTCAGTTTGGGACGCAGCCCCAGCATTTT
TRBJ2-4	TRBV29-1	.	.	15	CSVRVGRTPLGDQYF	TGCAGCGTTCGTGTTGGGAGGACTCCTCTTGGTGATCAGTACTTC
TRBJ2-5	TRBV13	.	.	13	CASSSGFQETQYF	TGTGCCAGCAGCTCAGGGTTCCAAGAGACCCAGTACTTC
TRBJ2-7	TRBV12-3/TRBV12-4	few	.	12	CASSWITDEQYF	TGTGCCAGCAGTTGGATCACAGACGAGCAGTACTTC
TRBJ1-5	TRBV12-3/TRBV12-4	.	.	15	CASSLRATGNQPQHF	TGTGCCAGCAGTTTAAGAGCCACAGGGAATCAGCCCCAGCATTTT
TRBJ2-2	TRBV11-2	few	TRBD2	18	CASSLVRSGSANTGELFF	TGTGCCAGCAGCTTAGTACGGAGCGGGAGCGCGAACACCGGGGAGCTGTTTTTT
TRBJ2-1	TRBV20-1	once	TRBD1	14	CSAPSRDRGDEQFF	TGCAGTGCACCGTCCCGGGACAGGGGGGATGAGCAGTTCTTC
TRBJ2-3	TRBV20-1	.	TRBD2	17	CSARGGGLSPSTDTQYF	TGCAGTGCTAGAGGGGGGGGACTGTCCCCTAGCACAGATACGCAGTATTTT
TRBJ2-1	TRBV11-3	few	TRBD2	19	CASSLGYLAGGQRVNEQFF	TGTGCCAGCAGCTTAGGTTACCTAGCGGGAGGCCAGAGGGTAAATGAGCAGTTCTTC
TRBJ1-2	TRBV6-5	.	TRBD1	14	CASSLAGGSYGYTF	TGTGCCAGCAGTTTGGCAGGGGGTAGCTATGGCTACACCTTC
TRBJ1-2	TRBV7-8	few	TRBD1	15	CASSLTGEFNYGYTF	TGTGCCAGCAGCTTAACAGGGGAGTTCAACTATGGCTACACCTTC
TRBJ2-1	TRBV7-9	few	TRBD2	17	CASSRGTSGRGSNEQFF	TGTGCCAGCAGCCGCGGGACTAGCGGGAGAGGGTCCAATGAGCAGTTCTTC
TRBJ2-5	TRBV7-8	many	.	14	CASSLGSGQETQYF	TGTGCCAGCAGCTTAGGGAGCGGCCAAGAGACCCAGTACTTC
TRBJ2-5	TRBV12-3/TRBV12-4	.	.	15	CASSLLQGLGETQYF	TGTGCCAGCAGTTTACTCCAGGGACTGGGGGAGACCCAGTACTTC
TRBJ2-5	TRBV7-8	.	TRBD2	15	CASSQLAGGWKTQYF	TGTGCCAGCAGCCAACTAGCGGGAGGTTGGAAGACCCAGTACTTC
TRBJ2-7	TRBV7-2	few	.	13	CASSFQDSYEQYF	TGTGCCAGCAGCTTCCAAGACAGCTACGAGCAGTACTTC
TRBJ1-2	TRBV7-2	many	.	14	CASSLDGQGKGYTF	TGTGCCAGCAGCTTAGACGGGCAGGGGAAGGGCTACACCTTC
TRBJ1-6	TRBV7-2	few	.	15	CASSLPQGRNSPLHF	TGTGCCAGCAGCTTACCTCAGGGCCGTAATTCACCCCTCCACTTT
TRBJ1-1	TRBV19	once	.	15	CASSTYWGENTEAFF	TGTGCCAGTAGTACCTACTGGGGCGAGAACACTGAAGCTTTCTTT
TRBJ1-2	TRBV6-5	.	TRBD1	15	CASSLTPTGVDGYTF	TGTGCCAGCAGTCTGACTCCGACAGGGGTAGATGGCTACACCTTC
TRBJ2-2	TRBV24-1	.	TRBD2	16	CATSDVGLAGDGELFF	TGTGCCACCAGTGATGTGGGACTAGCGGGAGACGGGGAGCTGTTTTTT
TRBJ2-7	TRBV7-8	few	.	11	CASSSAWEQYF	TGTGCCAGCAGCTCCGCTTGGGAGCAGTACTTC
TRBJ2-1	TRBV6-6	.	.	16	CASSPEGLAQNNEQFF	TGTGCCAGCAGTCCAGAAGGTTTAGCCCAGAACAATGAGCAGTTCTTC
TRBJ2-1	TRBV20-1	.	.	15	CSAREGIGLPNEQFF	TGCAGTGCTAGAGAGGGAATCGGACTCCCCAATGAGCAGTTCTTC
TRBJ2-2	TRBV7-2	many	TRBD2	14	CASRPGLAAGELFF	TGTGCCAGCAGGCCGGGACTAGCGGCCGGGGAGCTGTTTTTT
TRBJ2-2	TRBV11-2	.	.	14	CASSRGADTGELFF	TGTGCCAGCAGCCGGGGGGCGGACACCGGGGAGCTGTTTTTT
TRBJ2-3	TRBV7-2	many	TRBD2	15	CASSPSRGVTDTQYF	TGTGCCAGCAGCCCCTCGCGGGGGGTCACAGATACGCAGTATTTT
TRBJ1-3	TRBV7-9	few	.	17	CASSSPRSEPSGNTIYF	TGTGCCAGCAGCTCCCCTAGGAGTGAACCCTCTGGAAACACCATATATTTT
TRBJ2-1	TRBV4-1	.	.	13	CASSHSGAENEFF	TGCGCCAGCAGCCATTCAGGGGCGGAAAACGAGTTCTTC
TRBJ1-2	TRBV3-1	.	.	14	CASNQDERGFGYTF	TGTGCCAGCAACCAAGATGAACGAGGTTTTGGCTACACCTTC
TRBJ1-3	TRBV28	few	.	13	CASKGNSGNTIYF	TGTGCCAGCAAGGGAAACTCTGGAAACACCATATATTTT
TRBJ1-1	TRBV7-3	.	.	14	CASSLQGQNTEAFF	TGTGCCAGCAGCTTGCAAGGACAGAACACTGAAGCTTTCTTT
TRBJ2-1	TRBV12-5	.	.	11	CASGLRDEQFF	TGTGCTAGTGGTTTACGGGATGAGCAGTTCTTC
TRBJ2-1	TRBV7-2	many	TRBD2	19	CASSRQTSGRASSYNEQFF	TGTGCCAGCAGCCGGCAGACTAGCGGGAGGGCCAGCTCCTACAATGAGCAGTTCTTC
TRBJ1-5	TRBV7-9	few	.	18	CASSFAKVGLGGTQPQHF	TGTGCCAGCAGCTTCGCTAAGGTCGGTTTGGGGGGGACTCAGCCCCAGCATTTT
TRBJ2-1	TRBV7-2	many	.	12	CASSLYGNEQFF	TGTGCCAGCAGCTTATACGGGAATGAGCAGTTCTTC
TRBJ2-3	TRBV4-1	.	.	15	CASSQDQRGTDTQYF	TGCGCCAGCAGCCAAGATCAACGGGGAACAGATACGCAGTATTTT
TRBJ2-7	TRBV6-2/TRBV6-3	.	.	17	CASSYRQDPGSTNEQYF	TGTGCCAGCAGTTATCGCCAAGACCCAGGGAGTACTAACGAGCAGTACTTC
TRBJ1-6	TRBV7-2	few	.	18	CASSGREGDNPLISPLHF	TGTGCCAGCAGCGGTCGGGAGGGAGACAACCCACTCATTTCACCCCTCCACTTT
TRBJ2-3	TRBV2	few	TRBD1	14	CATRGGQVTDTQYF	TGTGCCACCCGTGGGGGACAGGTCACAGATACGCAGTATTTT
TRBJ2-1	TRBV7-2	few	.	15	CASSLVLRAYNEQFF	TGTGCCAGCAGCTTAGTCTTGCGGGCGTACAATGAGCAGTTCTTC
TRBJ2-7	TRBV12-5	.	.	13	CASGLVQGGEQYF	TGTGCTAGTGGTTTGGTACAAGGGGGCGAGCAGTACTTC
TRBJ2-1	TRBV12-5	.	.	15	CASGLGQISYNEQFF	TGTGCTAGTGGTTTGGGGCAGATCTCCTACAATGAGCAGTTCTTC
TRBJ1-2	TRBV5-1	.	.	14	CASSLESVTYGYTF	TGCGCCAGCAGCTTGGAATCGGTAACCTATGGCTACACCTTC
TRBJ2-1	TRBV6-5	.	.	14	CASSFSEGNNEQFF	TGTGCCAGCAGTTTTTCAGAGGGCAACAATGAGCAGTTCTTC
TRBJ2-7	TRBV4-1	.	.	13	CASSQGPSYEQYF	TGCGCCAGCAGCCAGGGTCCATCCTACGAGCAGTACTTC
TRBJ2-1	TRBV7-3	.	TRBD2	15	CASSSSGGLLNEQFF	TGTGCCAGCAGCTCATCGGGAGGGCTTTTGAATGAGCAGTTCTTC
TRBJ2-1	TRBV27	.	TRBD2	17	CASSSLAGVPAYNEQFF	TGTGCCAGCAGTTCCCTAGCGGGAGTACCCGCCTACAATGAGCAGTTCTTC
TRBJ2-3	TRBV15	.	.	14	CATSRGTTTDTQYF	TGTGCCACCAGCAGAGGGACTACCACAGATACGCAGTATTTT